There are a few counts of the clone carrying this T cell receptor beta chain. The data stem from a study of blood T cell repertoires in COVID-19. The overall study: The study drew acute and convalescent COVID-19 samples from the United States, Italy and Spain.

The CDR3 covers 13 residues. V was shortened by 3 bases and J by 1 base, with 9 bases between the two germline ends. CDR1 and CDR2 from the germline V gene are GTSNPN and SVGIG (reference sequence). Repertoires were generated with immunoSEQ multiplex PCR, while TCRdb's copy carries only in-frame clones and drops some. The table shows roughly 290,000 clones, with 75% to 90% occurring only once. The rearrangement links TRBV30 to TRBJ1-1; no clear D. Material for sequencing was peripheral blood. This receptor was obtained from a young woman who had recovered from COVID-19. The CDR3 reads CAWRAQENTEAFF. In DNA form, the CDR3 reads TGTGCCTGGAGGGCGCAGGAGAACACTGAAGCTTTCTTT.